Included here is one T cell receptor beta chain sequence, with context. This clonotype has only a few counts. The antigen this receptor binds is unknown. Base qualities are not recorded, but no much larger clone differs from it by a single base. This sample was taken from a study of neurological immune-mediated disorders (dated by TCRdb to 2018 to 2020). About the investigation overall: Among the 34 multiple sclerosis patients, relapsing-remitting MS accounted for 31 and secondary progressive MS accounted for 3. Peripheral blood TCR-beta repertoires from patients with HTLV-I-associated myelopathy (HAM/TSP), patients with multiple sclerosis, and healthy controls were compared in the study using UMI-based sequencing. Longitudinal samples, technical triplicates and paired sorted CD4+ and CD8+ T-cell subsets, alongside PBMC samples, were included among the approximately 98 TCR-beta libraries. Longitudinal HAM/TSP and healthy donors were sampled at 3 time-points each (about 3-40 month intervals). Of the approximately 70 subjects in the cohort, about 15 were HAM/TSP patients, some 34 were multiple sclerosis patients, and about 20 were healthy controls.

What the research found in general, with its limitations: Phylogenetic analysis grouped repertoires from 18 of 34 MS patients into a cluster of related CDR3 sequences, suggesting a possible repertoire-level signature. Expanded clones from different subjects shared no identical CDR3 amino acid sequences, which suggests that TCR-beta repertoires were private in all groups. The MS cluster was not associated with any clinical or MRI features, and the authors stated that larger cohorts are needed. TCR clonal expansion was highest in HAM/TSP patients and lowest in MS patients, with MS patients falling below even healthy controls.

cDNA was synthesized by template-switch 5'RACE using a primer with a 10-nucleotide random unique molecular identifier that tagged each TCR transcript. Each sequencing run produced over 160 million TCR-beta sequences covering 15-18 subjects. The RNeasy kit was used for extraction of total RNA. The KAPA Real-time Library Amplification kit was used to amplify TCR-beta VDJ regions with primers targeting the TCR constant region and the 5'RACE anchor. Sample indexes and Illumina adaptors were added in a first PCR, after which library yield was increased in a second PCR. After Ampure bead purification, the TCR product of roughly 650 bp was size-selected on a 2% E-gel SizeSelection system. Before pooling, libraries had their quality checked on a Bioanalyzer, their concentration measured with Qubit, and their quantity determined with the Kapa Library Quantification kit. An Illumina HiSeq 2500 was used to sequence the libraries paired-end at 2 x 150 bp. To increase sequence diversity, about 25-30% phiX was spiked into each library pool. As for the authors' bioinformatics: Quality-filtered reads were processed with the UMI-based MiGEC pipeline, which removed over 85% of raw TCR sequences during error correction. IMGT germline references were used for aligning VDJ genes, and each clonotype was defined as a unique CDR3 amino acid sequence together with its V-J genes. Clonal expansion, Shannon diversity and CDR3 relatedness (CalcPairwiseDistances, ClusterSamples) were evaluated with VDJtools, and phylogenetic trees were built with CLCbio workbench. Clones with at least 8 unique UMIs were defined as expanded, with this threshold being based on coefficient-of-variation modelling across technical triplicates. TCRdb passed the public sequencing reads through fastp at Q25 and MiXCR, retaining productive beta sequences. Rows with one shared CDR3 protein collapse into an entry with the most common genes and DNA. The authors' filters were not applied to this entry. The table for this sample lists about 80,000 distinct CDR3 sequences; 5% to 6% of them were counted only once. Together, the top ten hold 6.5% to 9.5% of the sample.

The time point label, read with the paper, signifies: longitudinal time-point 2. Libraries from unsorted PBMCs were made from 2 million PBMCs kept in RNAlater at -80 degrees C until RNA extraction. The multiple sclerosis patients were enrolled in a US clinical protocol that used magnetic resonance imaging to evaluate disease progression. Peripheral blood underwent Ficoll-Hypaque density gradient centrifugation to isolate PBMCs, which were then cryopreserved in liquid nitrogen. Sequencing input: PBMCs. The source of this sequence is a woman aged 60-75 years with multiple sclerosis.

Read as DNA, the sequence is TGTGCCAGCCCTGGGTCCCGTGGGACCCAGTACTTC. This translates into CASPGSRGTQYF. The rearrangement combines TRBV12-3 or TRBV12-4 with TRBJ2-5; the D gene assignment is ambiguous. Reading from cysteine to phenylalanine, the CDR3 counts 12 amino acids. This entry keeps only the CDR3 DNA: 36 bases, framed from base 1. The germline ends are 14 bases apart after V is trimmed by 8 bases and J by 7 bases.